These 31 T cell receptor beta chains were all obtained from the same sample, sequenced in a study of blood T cell repertoires in COVID-19. TCRdb's copy holds only in-frame clones and misses some; the assay was immunoSEQ multiplex PCR. The repertoire has under 200,000 clones, about 88% of them found once; the top ten carry 0.99%. Input material: peripheral blood. These receptors all come from a man aged 18 to 30 with acute or convalescent COVID-19.

This clone has just a few counts. V and J are TRBV30 and TRBJ1-1; D is perhaps TRBD1 (6 bases). This CDR3 has 13 amino acids. From germline, CDR1 is GTSNPN and CDR2 SVGIG (reference sequence). Trimming removed 7 bases at V and 4 bases at J, with 16 bases between. The CDR3 loop is CAYYAGGGTEAFF. In DNA form, the CDR3 reads TGTGCCTATTATGCGGGGGGCGGCACTGAAGCTTTCTTT.

The V and J genes are TRBV24-1 and TRBJ2-2; TRBD2 might be the D (5 bases). Germline V CDR1 and CDR2: KGHDR, SFDVKD. The CDR3 is made up of 16 amino acids. Trimming left V 0 bases short and J 3 bases short, with 10 bases between. The CDR3 protein is CATSDLGRGDTGELFF. CDR3 DNA: TGTGCCACCAGTGATTTGGGACGGGGAGACACCGGGGAGCTGTTTTTT.

This chain joins TRBV7-5 and TRBJ1-3. TRBV7-5 is a known pseudogene. This CDR3 is built from 15 residues. The CDR3 spells CARSPSGNSGNTIYF. CDR3 in DNA: TGTGCCAGAAGCCCGTCGGGTAACTCTGGAAACACCATATATTTT.

The chain couples TRBV12-5 to TRBJ2-7, with D possibly TRBD1 on 5 matching bases. The V gene lost 0 bases and the J gene lost 3 bases, with 15 bases spanning the gap. The CDR3 totals 16 residues. The V gene's germline CDR1 is LGHNT and CDR2 FRNRAP. The CDR3 reads CASGLVLFGADYEQYF. CDR3 coding DNA: TGTGCTAGTGGTTTGGTACTATTTGGGGCGGACTACGAGCAGTACTTC.

The V call is TRBV6-2 or TRBV6-3, the J call TRBJ2-1; D is perhaps TRBD1 (7 bases). Germline V gives CDR1 MNHEY, CDR2 SVGEGT. V dropped 2 bases and J dropped 2 bases, with 16 bases sitting between them. CDR3 length: 17 residues. Here the CDR3 reads CASSYIGQGGPYNEQFF. In DNA form, the CDR3 reads TGTGCCAGCAGTTACATCGGTCAGGGGGGACCCTACAATGAGCAGTTCTTC.

This chain uses TRBV6-4 with TRBJ2-7; TRBD1 matches 9 bases. The CDR3 runs 17 residues. Trimming cost V 1 base and J 2 bases; bases outside gene matches: 9. CDR1 and CDR2 (germline): MRHNA, SNTAGT. CDR3 bases: TGTGCCAGCAGTGACTTATGTTGGGACAGGGACCCCTACGAGCAGTACTTC. Translating gives CASSDLCWDRDPYEQYF.

The chain is built from TRBV11-1 and TRBJ2-2, with D tentatively TRBD2 (5 bases). This CDR3 spans 15 amino acids. The germline V gene has CDR1 SGHAT and CDR2 FQDESV (reference sequence). The germline V and J ends were trimmed by 4 bases and 2 bases, with 11 bases remaining between them. Here the CDR3 DNA reads TGTGCCAGCAGCTCCGTGGGGAGAAACACCGGGGAGCTGTTTTTT. The encoded protein is CASSSVGRNTGELFF.

This clone was observed once. This sequence joins TRBV5-1 and TRBJ2-1, with 11 bases fitting TRBD2. The CDR3 extends over 15 amino acids. V dropped 2 bases and J dropped 8; count of bases not matched to a gene: 6. Germline lookup yields CDR1 SGHRS and CDR2 YFSETQ. The CDR3 protein is CASSFLAGGRDEQFF. The DNA for the CDR3 is TGCGCCAGCAGCTTTTTAGCGGGGGGGCGCGATGAGCAGTTCTTC.

V is TRBV6-6 and J is TRBJ1-1; TRBD1 is a possible D gene (6 bases). The germline gives CDR1 MNHNY, CDR2 SVGAGI (reference sequence). V lost 6 bases and J 5 bases, leaving 16 bases between the germline ends. The CDR3 has 14 residues. The CDR3 sequence: CASRNRGAGTEAFF. CDR3 nucleotide sequence: TGTGCCAGCAGAAACCGGGGGGCGGGGACTGAAGCTTTCTTT.

V gene TRBV5-6 combines with J gene TRBJ2-3, with D perhaps matching TRBD2 (6 bases). Trimming removed 0 bases at V and 2 bases at J, with 10 bases between. Germline V lookup: CDR1 SGHDT, CDR2 YYEEEE. This CDR3 region has 15 residues. CDR3 in amino acids: CASSLVRESTDTQYF. The CDR3 nucleotides read TGTGCCAGCAGCTTGGTTCGGGAGTCCACAGATACGCAGTATTTT.

This chain uses TRBV4-1 with TRBJ1-2, with D possibly TRBD1 on 5 matching bases. The CDR3 is 17 amino acids. Germline loops: CDR1 MGHRA, CDR2 YSYEKL. Trimming cost V 2 bases and J 3 bases, with 19 bases left between them. This chain's CDR3 is CASSQPSKGRPHYGYTF. The CDR3 DNA is TGCGCCAGCAGCCAACCCTCGAAGGGGAGGCCCCACTATGGCTACACCTTC.

CDR3 region: CASSSGQGNEKLFF. CDR3 DNA sequence: TGTGCCAGCAGTTCCGGACAGGGTAATGAAAAACTGTTTTTT. J is TRBJ1-4 and V is TRBV5-4; 8 positions match TRBD1. V trimming: 5 bases; J trimming: 4 bases; junction bases outside the gene matches: 4. CDR3 length equals 14 residues. Germline CDR1 reads SGHNT; CDR2 reads YYREEE (reference sequence).

The chain joins TRBV2 to TRBJ1-2; weak D call: TRBD1 (5 bases). The ends were cut back, 3 bases at V and 8 bases at J, with 19 bases in the middle. The CDR3 runs 15 residues. In germline, CDR1 is SNHLY, CDR2 FYNNEI. The CDR3 sequence: CASSDLDGGGRGYTF. The DNA for the CDR3 is TGTGCCAGCAGTGATTTGGACGGGGGAGGTCGAGGCTACACCTTC. Drawing the rest from reference TRBV2 and TRBJ1-2, the complete variable domain is EPEVTQTPSHQVTQMGQEVILRCVPISNHLYFYWYRQILGQKVEFLVSFYNNEISEKSEIFDDQFSVERPDGSNFTLKIRSTKLEDSAMYFCASSDLDGGGRGYTFGSGTRLTVV.

This clone came up a few times. The chain is built from TRBV7-9 and TRBJ2-7; 10 positions agree with TRBD1. The junction had 9 bases not matched to a gene; V was cut back by 7 bases and J by 6 bases. Germline CDR1 reads SEHNR; CDR2 reads FQNEAQ (reference sequence). CDR3 length equals 14 residues. The CDR3 nucleotides are TGTGCCAGCACCCCGGGACAGGGGTATTCCGAGCAGTACTTC. It translates to CASTPGQGYSEQYF. Supplemented by reference TRBV7-9 and TRBJ2-7, the full variable domain reads DTGVSQNPRHKITKRGQNVTFRCDPISEHNRLYWYRQTLGQGPEFLTYFQNEAQLEKSRLLSDRFSAERPKGSFSTLEIQRTEQGDSAMYLCASTPGQGYSEQYFGPGTRLTVT.

The rearrangement joins TRBV1 to TRBJ2-3; TRBD2 is the table's D call, not checked against the DNA. TRBV1 is tagged as a pseudogene. This CDR3 has 16 amino acids. The CDR3 DNA reads TGCACCAGCAGCCCGACTAGCGGGGGATCCACGGATACGCAGTATTTT. This translates into CTSSPTSGGSTDTQYF.

The chain couples TRBV5-1 to TRBJ1-1, with D unresolved. There are 16 residues in the CDR3. V was shortened by 0 bases and J by 0 bases, with 12 bases between the two germline ends. Germline values: CDR1 SGHRS, CDR2 YFSETQ. The CDR3 DNA sequence: TGCGCCAGCAGCTTGGTCCAGACTATTATGAACACTGAAGCTTTCTTT. Its protein product is CASSLVQTIMNTEAFF.

This chain uses TRBV7-8 with TRBJ1-1, with D possibly matching TRBD1 (6 bases). This CDR3 has 11 amino acids. V was shortened by 5 bases and J by 8 bases, with 9 bases between the two germline ends. Germline loops: CDR1 SGHVS, CDR2 FQNEAQ. For the CDR3, the DNA is TGTGCCAGCAGCACCGGACAGGAAGCTTTCTTT. Protein sequence: CASSTGQEAFF.

The gene calls are TRBV19 and TRBJ2-7, with 11 positions matching TRBD1. Germline CDR1 is LNHDA and CDR2 is SQIVND (reference sequence). CDR3 length: 14 amino acids. The trim removed 3 bases at V and 4 bases at J, leaving 2 bases unmatched. CDR3 in DNA: TGTGCCAGTAGTATGGGGACAGGGGGGTACGAGCAGTACTTC. It encodes CASSMGTGGYEQYF.

The V call is TRBV5-4, the J call TRBJ2-7, with 9 positions matching TRBD2. The CDR3 extends over 15 amino acids. V lost 5 bases and J lost 7; bases outside the gene matches: 13. CDR1 SGHNT and CDR2 YYREEE come from the germline V gene (reference sequence). This chain's CDR3 is CASSLAGARREEQYF. The CDR3 coding sequence is TGTGCCAGCAGTTTAGCGGGGGCGCGACGGGAGGAGCAGTACTTC. The full variable domain, in which reference TRBV5-4 and TRBJ2-7 provide the parts outside the CDR3, is ETGVTQSPTHLIKTRGQQVTLRCSSQSGHNTVSWYQQALGQGPQFIFQYYREEENGRGNFPPRFSGLQFPNYSSELNVNALELDDSALYLCASSLAGARREEQYFGPGTRLTVT.

The chain joins TRBV19 to TRBJ1-5, with D hard to call. Germline-derived CDR1 and CDR2 are LNHDA and SQIVND (reference sequence). CDR3 length equals 14 residues. With 3 bases removed from V and 0 bases from J, the gap between germline ends came to 6 bases. This CDR3 reads CASSMAHSNQPQHF. In DNA, the CDR3 is TGTGCCAGTAGTATGGCACATAGCAATCAGCCCCAGCATTTT.

The chain joins TRBV30 to TRBJ1-4; the D is unclear. Trimming shortened V by 0 bases and J by 4 bases, and 9 bases separated the two germline ends. CDR3 length: 14 residues. Germline lookup yields CDR1 GTSNPN and CDR2 SVGIG (reference sequence). Written as DNA, the CDR3 is TGTGCCTGGAGTGTACCGAGATATAATGAAAAACTGTTTTTT. This encodes CAWSVPRYNEKLFF.

The chain is built from TRBV5-1 and TRBJ1-2; TRBD1 matches at 9 bases. CDR3 size: 14 residues. The ends lost 3 bases at V and 6 bases at J; junction bases unmatched: 6. CDR1 SGHRS and CDR2 YFSETQ come from the germline V gene. CDR3 sequence (DNA): TGCGCCAGCAGCTGGGGGACAGGGTCGGATGGCTACACCTTC. It specifies CASSWGTGSDGYTF.

The rearrangement joins TRBV14 to TRBJ2-7; 7 bases map to TRBD2. CDR3 length equals 13 residues. Trimming cost V 2 bases and J 3 bases; bases outside gene matches: 1. Germline V CDR1 and CDR2: SGHDN, FVKESK. CDR3 loop: CASSQSGDYEQYF. CDR3 bases: TGTGCCAGCAGCCAAAGCGGGGACTACGAGCAGTACTTC.

The V gene is TRBV24-1, the J gene TRBJ2-7; D perhaps matches TRBD1 (6 bases). The length of the CDR3 is 13 residues. V dropped 4 bases and J dropped 2 bases, with 8 bases sitting between them. Germline V gene sequence: CDR1 KGHDR, CDR2 SFDVKD. CDR3 region: CATSDRGTYEQYF. CDR3 nucleotides: TGTGCCACCAGTGACAGGGGCACCTACGAGCAGTACTTC.

The chain is built from TRBV24-1 and TRBJ2-7; D might be TRBD1 (5 bases). Germline V gene data show CDR1 as KGHDR and CDR2 as SFDVKD. There are 13 residues in the CDR3. Trimming cost V 5 bases and J 5 bases, with 12 bases left between them. The CDR3 sequence is CATSGFDSNEQYF. The CDR3 DNA reads as TGTGCCACCAGTGGCTTTGACAGCAACGAGCAGTACTTC.

This chain links TRBV2 with TRBJ2-7, with 7 bases aligning to TRBD1. The CDR3 is 12 residues long. Germline V gene sequence: CDR1 SNHLY, CDR2 FYNNEI. The ends lost 4 bases at V and 3 bases at J; junction bases unmatched: 0. The CDR3 DNA reads TGTGCCAGCAGTGGACAGGGCTACGAGCAGTACGTC. Protein sequence: CASSGQGYEQYV.

The rearrangement links TRBV5-1 to TRBJ2-3, with 7 bases identical to TRBD2. Looked up from germline, CDR1 is SGHRS and CDR2 is YFSETQ. The CDR3 is 14 amino acids. Trimming took 4 bases from V and 3 from J; bases not matched to a gene: 5. The CDR3: CASSLGLGTDTQYF. In nucleotides, the CDR3 is TGCGCCAGCAGCCTAGGACTAGGGACAGATACGCAGTATTTT.

The chain is built from TRBV5-1 and TRBJ2-3; 10 nucleotides line up with TRBD2. V dropped 5 bases and J dropped 0; count of bases not matched to a gene: 9. The CDR3 loop spans 17 amino acids. CDR1 and CDR2 from the germline V gene are SGHRS and YFSETQ. The CDR3 nucleotides are TGCGCCAGCAGGCCTAGCGGGGGAGTAATAAGCACAGATACGCAGTATTTT. This gives the protein CASRPSGGVISTDTQYF.

The V gene is TRBV4-1, the J gene TRBJ1-5; D is unresolved. The length of the CDR3 is 16 residues. Per germline, CDR1 MGHRA and CDR2 YSYEKL. V lost 0 bases and J 7 bases, leaving 16 bases between the germline ends. CDR3 nucleotide sequence: TGCGCCAGCAGCCAAGATTCGCCTCCACTCAGGCAGCCCCAGCATTTT. Translation: CASSQDSPPLRQPQHF.

This sequence joins TRBV6-5 and TRBJ1-6, with D tentatively TRBD1 (6 bases). The V end was cut by 4 bases, the J end by 7 bases, with 11 bases between. The germline gives CDR1 MNHEY, CDR2 SVGAGI. This CDR3 comprises 14 residues. The chain's CDR3 is CASSSGQPNSPLHF. CDR3 DNA: TGTGCCAGCAGTTCCGGACAGCCAAATTCACCCCTCCACTTT.

This clone was found once. V usage is TRBV9 and J usage is TRBJ2-4; 8 bases are a match to TRBD2. Germline CDR1 reads SGDLS; CDR2 reads YYNGEE. CDR3 length: 15 amino acids. The V segment lost 5 bases and the J segment 7 bases; nucleotides outside the gene matches: 11. This chain's CDR3 is CASSTPGLDVNIQYF. CDR3 nucleotides: TGTGCCAGCAGTACTCCGGGACTAGACGTTAACATTCAGTACTTC.